A single sample gave rise to the 32 T cell receptor beta chains below, sequenced in a study of control samples from healthy donors and cancer patients. The method was immunoSEQ multiplex PCR; TCRdb's version includes in-frame clones alone and lacks a portion of them. The data show 110,000 to 150,000 clones, roughly 89% seen once. Material for sequencing was blood. The receptor source for this set is a man aged 30 to 45 in good health.

The chain carries TRBV3-1 (or the pseudogene TRBV3-2) and TRBJ2-7; 9 bases fit TRBD1. Germline V gene data show CDR1 as LGHDT and CDR2 as YNNKEL (reference sequence). This CDR3 region has 14 residues. V dropped 1 base and J dropped 3; count of bases not matched to a gene: 1. The CDR3 loop is CASSQVTGGYEQYF. CDR3 in DNA: TGTGCCAGCAGCCAAGTGACAGGGGGCTACGAGCAGTACTTC.

This chain connects TRBV5-1 to TRBJ2-7; 13 bases match TRBD2. V shed 4 bases, J shed 5 bases, and the junction held 6 bases outside the gene matches. CDR3 size: 15 residues. CDR1 is SGHRS and CDR2 is YFSETQ in the germline V gene. CDR3: CASSQTSGGPDEQYF. The CDR3, as DNA: TGCGCCAGCAGCCAGACTAGCGGGGGGCCCGACGAGCAGTACTTC.

CDR3 amino acids: CASSQEGITGELFF. In DNA form, the CDR3 reads TGTGCCAGCAGCCAAGAAGGGATCACCGGGGAGCTGTTTTTT. This chain uses TRBV14 with TRBJ2-2; the D is unclear. This CDR3 has 14 residues. The ends were cut back, 0 bases at V and 4 bases at J, with 6 bases in the middle. Germline assignment: CDR1 SGHDN and CDR2 FVKESK.

The genes are TRBV13 and TRBJ2-6; maybe TRBD1 (6 bases). CDR3 length: 18 amino acids. Per the germline V gene, CDR1 is PRHDT and CDR2 is FYEKMQ (reference sequence). The ends were cut back, 1 base at V and 3 bases at J, with 16 bases in the middle. CDR3 DNA: TGTGCCAGCAGCTTAGTTCCAGGGGAGACGAGTGGGGCCAACGTCCTGACTTTC. As protein: CASSLVPGETSGANVLTF.

The chain employs TRBV28 and TRBJ1-1; the D gene is possibly TRBD1 (6 bases). Germline V gene data show CDR1 as MDHEN and CDR2 as SYDVKM. The CDR3 is 15 amino acids. Deletions cut 6 bases from V and 4 bases from J, with 18 bases between. The CDR3 coding sequence is TGTGCCAGCAGCCCCGGCGGGGGGCGAGTCACTGAAGCTTTCTTT. Its protein is CASSPGGGRVTEAFF.

This sequence joins TRBV24-1 and TRBJ1-5; weak D call: TRBD1 (6 bases). CDR1 is KGHDR and CDR2 is SFDVKD in the germline V gene. CDR3 length equals 13 residues. Trimming stripped 9 bases from V and 1 base from J, with 9 bases between. CDR3 residues: CATSDRSNQPQHF. In DNA, the CDR3 is TGTGCCACCTCAGACAGGAGCAATCAGCCCCAGCATTTT.

V gene TRBV13 combines with J gene TRBJ2-5; D perhaps matches TRBD2 (5 bases). V was cut by 2 bases and J by 5 bases, with 6 bases left in between. Germline V gene data show CDR1 as PRHDT and CDR2 as FYEKMQ (reference sequence). This CDR3 has 12 residues. The CDR3 sequence is CASSLSGETQYF. CDR3 bases: TGTGCCAGCAGCTTAAGCGGCGAGACCCAGTACTTC.

The chain links TRBV20-1 to TRBJ2-7; a weak D match, TRBD1 (5 bases). The CDR3 has 11 amino acids. CDR1 and CDR2 (germline): DFQATT, SNEGSKA (reference sequence). V lost 6 bases and J 3 bases, leaving 9 bases between the germline ends. The CDR3 region has the DNA TGCAGTGCGGCAGGGATCTACGAGCAGTACTTC. Its protein is CSAAGIYEQYF.

The chain recombines TRBV27 with TRBJ1-6, with D maybe TRBD1 (5 bases). The CDR3 consists of 16 residues. V gave up 3 bases and J gave up 3 bases, with 12 bases separating them. Germline V gene data show CDR1 as MNHEY and CDR2 as SMNVEV (reference sequence). The CDR3 region has the DNA TGTGCCAGCAGTTTTGGGGGGGACCTCTATAATTCACCCCTCCACTTT. This sequence encodes CASSFGGDLYNSPLHF.

This clone was counted a single time. This chain uses TRBV12-3 or TRBV12-4 with TRBJ2-5, with TRBD2 identical over 8 bases. The CDR3 contains 13 residues. The V segment lost 5 bases and the J segment 5 bases; nucleotides outside the gene matches: 4. DNA of the CDR3: TGTGCCAGCAGTCCGGGGGGGCCGGAGACCCAGTACTTC. Translating it yields CASSPGGPETQYF.

This rearrangement joins TRBV4-3 to TRBJ2-3; D ambiguous. In germline, CDR1 is LGHNA, CDR2 YSLEER. The V end lost 5 bases, the J end lost 0 bases, and 15 bases lay between the germline ends. The CDR3 length is 16 residues. DNA of the CDR3: TGCGCCAGCAGCACCGGACGGAGCAGCAGCACAGATACGCAGTATTTT. Translating it yields CASSTGRSSSTDTQYF.

The chain joins TRBV19 to TRBJ2-1; possibly TRBD1 for D (5 bases). The CDR3 extends over 13 amino acids. Germline V gene data show CDR1 as LNHDA and CDR2 as SQIVND (reference sequence). With 7 bases removed from V and 3 bases from J, the gap between germline ends came to 10 bases. For the CDR3, the DNA is TGTGCCAGTACCCCTAGGGGCTACAATGAGCAGTTCTTC. It codes for CASTPRGYNEQFF.

The chain employs TRBV4-1 and TRBJ2-3; D ambiguous. CDR3 length: 19 residues. Trimming shortened V by 1 base and J by 6 bases, and 26 bases separated the two germline ends. Germline V gene data show CDR1 as MGHRA and CDR2 as YSYEKL. The CDR3 sequence is CASSQVEVPRVSPGDTQYF. CDR3 nucleotide sequence: TGCGCCAGCAGCCAAGTCGAGGTTCCTCGAGTAAGCCCTGGCGATACGCAGTATTTT.

This clone was observed once. The chain joins TRBV23-1 to TRBJ1-6; no clear D gene. TRBV23-1 is identified as an open reading frame with a role that is uncertain. V lost 3 bases to trimming and J lost 7 bases, with 16 bases between them. The CDR3 is made up of 16 amino acids. CDR3 coding DNA: TGCGCCAGCAGTCACCCAATTCCGGCACCAAATTCACCCCTCCACTTT. This translates into CASSHPIPAPNSPLHF.

The rearrangement uses TRBV30 and TRBJ2-5, with D perhaps TRBD2 (6 bases). Germline CDR1 is GTSNPN and CDR2 is SVGIG (reference sequence). Trimming shortened V by 0 bases and J by 5 bases, and 16 bases separated the two germline ends. The CDR3 extends over 15 amino acids. CDR3 loop: CAWSVLGGTGETQYF. The DNA of the CDR3 is TGTGCCTGGAGTGTATTGGGCGGGACCGGGGAGACCCAGTACTTC. Together with reference TRBV30 and TRBJ2-5, the CDR3 gives the full variable domain: SQTIHQWPATLVQPVGSPLSLECTVEGTSNPNLYWYRQAAGRGLQLLFYSVGIGQISSEVPQNLSASRPQDRQFILSSKKLLLSDSGFYLCAWSVLGGTGETQYFGPGTRLLVL.

V is TRBV27 and J is TRBJ2-7; a weak D match, TRBD2 (5 bases). The CDR3 covers 14 residues. With 6 bases removed from V and 7 bases from J, the gap between germline ends came to 19 bases. From germline, CDR1 is MNHEY and CDR2 SMNVEV (reference sequence). CDR3 sequence (DNA): TGTGCCAGCAGGGCTTTGGATTCGTCGGGGGAGCAGTACTTC. Translating it yields CASRALDSSGEQYF.

This chain joins TRBV7-2 and TRBJ1-1, with 7 bases matching TRBD1. Trimming cost V 2 bases and J 5 bases; bases outside gene matches: 5. The CDR3 is made up of 14 amino acids. Germline V gene sequence: CDR1 SGHTA, CDR2 FQGNSA. The CDR3 sequence is CASSLIRGGTEAFF. In nucleotides, the CDR3 is TGTGCCAGCAGCTTAATCAGGGGGGGAACTGAAGCTTTCTTT.

The chain links TRBV9 to TRBJ2-1, with 9 bases matching TRBD2. This CDR3 is built from 15 residues. J was trimmed by 2 bases and V by 7 bases; bases with no gene match: 7. The germline CDR1 and CDR2 sequences are SGDLS and YYNGEE. The CDR3 DNA reads TGTGCCAGCGGACTAGAGCGGGGGGCCTACAATGAGCAGTTCTTC. Translation gives CASGLERGAYNEQFF.

The genes are TRBV14 and TRBJ2-7; 10 bases align to TRBD2. Per germline, CDR1 SGHDN and CDR2 FVKESK. The CDR3 is 15 residues long. Trimming cost V 3 bases and J 6 bases; bases outside gene matches: 8. The CDR3 coding sequence is TGTGCCAGCAGCCAGAGGGCTAGCGGGAGAGGCGAGCAGTACTTC. Amino acid sequence: CASSQRASGRGEQYF.

The chain combines TRBV6-9 with TRBJ1-2; no firm D call. Germline CDR1 MNHGY, CDR2 SVAAGI. V was clipped by 10 bases and J by 6 bases, with 6 bases between them. This CDR3 is 9 amino acids long. The DNA of the CDR3 is TGTGCCATCCCCGATGGCTACACCTTC. Translation: CAIPDGYTF.

The chain couples TRBV12-1 to TRBJ2-1; TRBD1 was called by the table and not checked on the DNA. TRBV12-1 is a documented pseudogene. This CDR3 region has 16 residues. The CDR3: CASSSLRGHLTSRQFF. Written as DNA, the CDR3 is TGTGCCAGCAGCTCGTTACGAGGACACCTTACCTCAAGGCAGTTCTTC.

The J gene is TRBJ2-7, the V gene TRBV9; D is possibly TRBD2 (5 bases). V shed 0 bases and J shed 2 bases, with 12 bases lying between them. This CDR3 contains 15 residues. The germline V gene encodes CDR1 SGDLS and CDR2 YYNGEE. CDR3 bases: TGTGCCAGCAGCGTAGAGGGCGGGCGCGCCTACGAGCAGTACTTC. Translation gives CASSVEGGRAYEQYF.

This clone was counted a single time. The V gene is TRBV5-1, the J gene TRBJ2-3; D possibly corresponds to TRBD1 (6 bases). Trimming pared 4 bases from V and 3 bases from J, leaving 18 bases between. Germline values: CDR1 SGHRS, CDR2 YFSETQ. The CDR3 has 16 amino acids. The CDR3 spells CASSPVLMGATDTQYF. The CDR3 DNA reads TGCGCCAGCAGCCCTGTCCTTATGGGGGCGACAGATACGCAGTATTTT.

The rearrangement uses TRBV7-8 and TRBJ1-3; D remains ambiguous. The V gene's germline CDR1 is SGHVS and CDR2 FQNEAQ. The CDR3 runs to 14 residues. The V gene lost 4 bases and the J gene lost 1 base, with 8 bases spanning the gap. The CDR3 is CASSSTGSGNTIYF. Written as DNA, the CDR3 is TGTGCCAGCAGCTCAACGGGTTCTGGAAACACCATATATTTT.

The chain carries TRBV5-1 and TRBJ2-1; 8 positions match TRBD1. Germline CDR1 is SGHRS and CDR2 is YFSETQ. The CDR3 extends over 15 amino acids. The junction had 5 bases not matched to a gene; V was cut back by 4 bases and J by 2 bases. CDR3 loop: CASSPGGAPYNEQFF. CDR3 coding DNA: TGCGCCAGCAGCCCAGGGGGCGCCCCCTACAATGAGCAGTTCTTC. The whole variable domain, filled in from reference TRBV5-1 and TRBJ2-1, reads KAGVTQTPRYLIKTRGQQVTLSCSPISGHRSVSWYQQTPGQGLQFLFEYFSETQRNKGNFPGRFSGRQFSNSRSEMNVSTLELGDSALYLCASSPGGAPYNEQFFGPGTRLTVL.

The rearrangement uses TRBV7-2 and TRBJ2-5, with a weak D call TRBD1 (5 bases). Trimming shortened V by 1 base and J by 2 bases, and 8 bases separated the two germline ends. Per germline, CDR1 SGHTA and CDR2 FQGNSA. There are 14 residues in the CDR3. CDR3 in amino acids: CASSLGQFQETQYF. In DNA form, the CDR3 reads TGTGCCAGCAGCTTAGGACAGTTTCAAGAGACCCAGTACTTC.

This sequence joins TRBV24-1 and TRBJ2-2, with D perhaps given as TRBD1 or TRBD2 (6 bases each). The CDR3 totals 15 residues. Per germline, CDR1 KGHDR and CDR2 SFDVKD. Trimming left V 3 bases short and J 6 bases short, with 13 bases between. In nucleotides, the CDR3 is TGTGCCACCAGTGATCCCCTCGGGGGCCCCGGGGAGCTGTTTTTT. Its protein product is CATSDPLGGPGELFF.

CDR3 DNA sequence: TGTGCCAGCAGCCACCCGGGACTAGCGGGAGGGCACGCAATCAATGAGCAGTTCTTC. This sequence encodes CASSHPGLAGGHAINEQFF. V usage is TRBV3-1 (or the pseudogene TRBV3-2) and J usage is TRBJ2-1, with 16 nucleotides matching TRBD2. Germline V gene sequence: CDR1 LGHDT, CDR2 YNNKEL (reference sequence). The V and J ends lost 3 bases and 6 bases, in that order; junction bases with no gene match: 11. The CDR3 runs 19 residues.

V gene TRBV2 combines with J gene TRBJ1-6, with no clear D. V lost 1 base and J 9 bases, leaving 10 bases between the germline ends. Germline V gives CDR1 SNHLY, CDR2 FYNNEI. The CDR3 totals 14 residues. The CDR3 protein is CASSEEGYGSPLHF. The CDR3 DNA follows: TGTGCCAGCAGTGAAGAGGGTTATGGTTCACCCCTCCACTTT.

The chain couples TRBV5-8 to TRBJ1-2; D unresolved. Germline assignment: CDR1 SGHTS and CDR2 YDEGEE. Deletions cut 1 base from V and 9 bases from J, with 13 bases between. There are 13 residues in the CDR3. CDR3 bases: TGTGCCAGCAGCTTGTCATATCCACCCCGCTACACCTTC. This encodes CASSLSYPPRYTF.

This chain connects TRBV4-3 to TRBJ2-1; 8 bases align to TRBD1. This CDR3 region has 15 residues. Trimming cost V 1 base and J 4 bases; bases outside gene matches: 3. The V gene's germline CDR1 is LGHNA and CDR2 YSLEER. The CDR3 sequence is CASSQGTGPYNEQFF. For the CDR3, the DNA is TGCGCCAGCAGCCAAGGGACAGGGCCTTACAATGAGCAGTTCTTC.

This sequence joins TRBV15 and TRBJ2-7, with 11 bases fitting TRBD2. The CDR3 runs to 17 residues. J lost 6 bases, V lost 0 bases, and 10 bases had no gene match. Germline values: CDR1 LNHNV, CDR2 YYDKDF (reference sequence). CDR3 DNA: TGTGCCACCAGCAGAGATGTACTAGCGGGAGTATATGGCGAGCAGTACTTC. It encodes CATSRDVLAGVYGEQYF.